This TCR beta chain stems from a study of shared clonotypes between healthy human individuals. Whole-study results and caveats: Richness estimates generally favored naive over memory subsets. Clonotype sharing among donors likely depends on sequencing depth.

The protocol was immunoSEQ multiplex PCR, while the TCRdb copy is restricted to in-frame clones and leaves out a portion. The table has fewer than 1 million clones, 90% to 98% seen once. Regarding this clone: Antigen unknown.

Terminally differentiated effector memory CD45RA+ cells were left out of the naive CD8 fraction, which was CD45RO-negative and positively selected for CCR7. The germline V gene encodes CDR1 MNHEY and CDR2 SMNVEV (reference sequence). Trimming shortened V by 0 bases and J by 6 bases, and 12 bases separated the two germline ends. The CDR3 contains 14 residues. The sequencing input was naive CD8+ T cells sorted from blood. This rearrangement joins TRBV27 to TRBJ2-7; D possibly corresponds to TRBD2 (5 bases). The source of this sequence is a young man in good health. The CDR3 spells CASSLSDSYGEQYF. The CDR3 DNA reads TGTGCCAGCAGTTTATCGGACTCCTATGGCGAGCAGTACTTC.